This T cell receptor beta chain was documented in a study of PD-1 blockade in classical Hodgkin lymphoma. Per the germline V gene, CDR1 is MNHEY and CDR2 is SMNVEV (reference sequence). The CDR3 has 15 amino acids. V was pared by 5 bases and J by 0 bases, with 3 bases of the junction left unmatched. As for this clone: The antigen is undetermined.

Each and every patient relapsed after autologous stem cell transplantation, and patients got differing brentuximab vedotin exposure. Best response was recorded as complete response, partial response or progressive disease. Using immunoSEQ multiplex PCR, the repertoire was profiled, and TCRdb retains in-frame clones only, with some absent. The sample lists 70,000 to 80,000 clones; about 93% were seen once. Study results and limitations: CD4+ TCR diversity, unlike CD8+, climbed significantly by C4D1. Newly diagnosed patients had diversity similar to the baseline diversity of complete responders.

Here the sequenced sample was peripheral blood mononuclear cells (PBMCs), taken at baseline. The sequence came from a human donor with classical Hodgkin lymphoma. The chain joins TRBV27 to TRBJ2-1, with 8 bases that match TRBD2. Here the CDR3 reads CASSSGSSSYNEQFF. CDR3 nucleotides: TGTGCCAGCAGTAGCGGGAGTTCCTCCTACAATGAGCAGTTCTTC.